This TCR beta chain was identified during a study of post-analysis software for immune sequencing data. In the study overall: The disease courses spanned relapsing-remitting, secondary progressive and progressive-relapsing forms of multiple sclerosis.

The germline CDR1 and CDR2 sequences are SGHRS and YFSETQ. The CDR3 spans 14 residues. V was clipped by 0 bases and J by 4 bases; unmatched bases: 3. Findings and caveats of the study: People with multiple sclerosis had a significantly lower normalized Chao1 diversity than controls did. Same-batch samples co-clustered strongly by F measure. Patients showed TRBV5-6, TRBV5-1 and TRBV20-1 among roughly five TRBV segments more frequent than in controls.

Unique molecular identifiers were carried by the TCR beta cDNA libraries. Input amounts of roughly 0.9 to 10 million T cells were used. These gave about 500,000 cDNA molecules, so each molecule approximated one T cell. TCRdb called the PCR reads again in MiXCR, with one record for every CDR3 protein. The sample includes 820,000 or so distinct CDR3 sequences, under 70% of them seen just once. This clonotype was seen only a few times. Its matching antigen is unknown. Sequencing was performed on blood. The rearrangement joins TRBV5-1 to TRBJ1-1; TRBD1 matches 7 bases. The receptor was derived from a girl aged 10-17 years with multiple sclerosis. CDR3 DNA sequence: TGCGCCAGCAGCTTGGAAACAGGGGTCACTGAAGCTTTCTTT. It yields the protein CASSLETGVTEAFF.